Sequencing of this T cell receptor beta chain was carried out in a study of T cell repertoires in cytomegalovirus infection. Background on the study: The authors relied on CMV epitopes, both recently identified HLA-C-restricted and well-studied HLA-B-restricted. Public TCR beta signature analysis indicated the presence of both CMV infection and matching HLA type. Study results and limitations: It was HLA-C-restricted CMV-specific TCR beta clonotypes that dominated the response ex vivo. Cumulative frequency of public TCR beta families picked out carriers of CMV plus the relevant HLA.

CDR3 length: 15 residues. Germline V gene lookup returns CDR1 MDHEN and CDR2 SYDVKM. V gave up 4 bases and J gave up 8 bases, with 18 bases separating them. A word on this clonotype: The antigen is unknown.

TCRdb processed the reads anew with MiXCR; each CDR3 protein has one entry. The repertoire consists of more than 95,000 distinct CDR3 sequences, with 25% to 35% occurring once and the leading ten covering 58%. This TCR was recovered from a human donor in good health (CMV status not recorded). Some clones in this sample may be carry-over from other donors' samples. The material was CD8+ T cells from cultured PBMCs, obtained from culture after CMV antigen stimulation. The chain employs TRBV28 and TRBJ2-1; D not certain. CDR3 in DNA: TGTGCCAGCAGTTCCCCCTATACGTACAACGATGAGCAGTTCTTC. This gives the protein CASSSPYTYNDEQFF.